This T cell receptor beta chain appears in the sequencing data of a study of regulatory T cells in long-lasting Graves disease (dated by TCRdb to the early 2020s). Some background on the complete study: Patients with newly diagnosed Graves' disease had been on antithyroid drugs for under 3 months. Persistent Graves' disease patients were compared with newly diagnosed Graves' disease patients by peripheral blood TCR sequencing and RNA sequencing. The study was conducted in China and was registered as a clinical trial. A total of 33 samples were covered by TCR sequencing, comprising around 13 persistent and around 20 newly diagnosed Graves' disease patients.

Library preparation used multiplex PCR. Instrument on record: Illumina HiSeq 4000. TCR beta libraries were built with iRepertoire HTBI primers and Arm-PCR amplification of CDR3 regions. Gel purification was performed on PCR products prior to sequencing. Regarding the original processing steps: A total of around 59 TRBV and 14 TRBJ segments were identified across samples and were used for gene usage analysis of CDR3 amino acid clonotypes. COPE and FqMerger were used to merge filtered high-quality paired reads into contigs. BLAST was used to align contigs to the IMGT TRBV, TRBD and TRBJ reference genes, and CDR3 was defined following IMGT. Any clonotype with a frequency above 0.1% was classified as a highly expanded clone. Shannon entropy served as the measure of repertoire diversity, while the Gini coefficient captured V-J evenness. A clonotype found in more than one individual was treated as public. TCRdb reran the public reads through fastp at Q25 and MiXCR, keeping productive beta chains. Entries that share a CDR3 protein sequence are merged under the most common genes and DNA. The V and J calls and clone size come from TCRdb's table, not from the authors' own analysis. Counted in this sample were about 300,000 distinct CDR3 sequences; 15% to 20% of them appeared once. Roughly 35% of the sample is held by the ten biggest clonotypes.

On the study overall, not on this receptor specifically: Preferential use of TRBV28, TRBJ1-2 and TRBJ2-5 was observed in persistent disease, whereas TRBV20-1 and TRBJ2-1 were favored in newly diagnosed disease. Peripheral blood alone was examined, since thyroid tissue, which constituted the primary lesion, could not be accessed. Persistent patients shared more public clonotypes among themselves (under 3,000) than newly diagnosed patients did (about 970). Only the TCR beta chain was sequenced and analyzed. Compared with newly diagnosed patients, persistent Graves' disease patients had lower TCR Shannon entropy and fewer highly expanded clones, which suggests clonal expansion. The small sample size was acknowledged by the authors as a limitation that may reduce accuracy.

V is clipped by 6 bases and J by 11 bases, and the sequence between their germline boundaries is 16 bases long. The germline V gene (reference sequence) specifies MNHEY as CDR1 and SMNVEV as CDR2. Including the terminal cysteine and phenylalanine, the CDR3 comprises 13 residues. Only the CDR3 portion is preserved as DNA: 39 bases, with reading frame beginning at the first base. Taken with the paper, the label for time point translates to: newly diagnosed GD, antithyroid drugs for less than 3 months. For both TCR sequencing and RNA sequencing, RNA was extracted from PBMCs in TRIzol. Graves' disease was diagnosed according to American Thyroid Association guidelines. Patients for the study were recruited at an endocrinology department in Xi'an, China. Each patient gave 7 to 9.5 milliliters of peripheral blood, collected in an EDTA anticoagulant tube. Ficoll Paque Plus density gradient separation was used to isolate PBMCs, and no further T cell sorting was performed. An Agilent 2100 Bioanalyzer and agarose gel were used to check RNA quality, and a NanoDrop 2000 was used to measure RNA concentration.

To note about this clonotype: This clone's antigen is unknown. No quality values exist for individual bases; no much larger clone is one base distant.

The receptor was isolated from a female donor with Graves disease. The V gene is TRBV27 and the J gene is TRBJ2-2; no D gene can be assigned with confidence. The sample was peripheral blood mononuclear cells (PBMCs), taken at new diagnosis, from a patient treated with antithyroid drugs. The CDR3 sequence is CASSPLDRRELFF. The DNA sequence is TGTGCCAGCAGCCCCCTCGACCGGAGAGAGCTGTTTTTT.